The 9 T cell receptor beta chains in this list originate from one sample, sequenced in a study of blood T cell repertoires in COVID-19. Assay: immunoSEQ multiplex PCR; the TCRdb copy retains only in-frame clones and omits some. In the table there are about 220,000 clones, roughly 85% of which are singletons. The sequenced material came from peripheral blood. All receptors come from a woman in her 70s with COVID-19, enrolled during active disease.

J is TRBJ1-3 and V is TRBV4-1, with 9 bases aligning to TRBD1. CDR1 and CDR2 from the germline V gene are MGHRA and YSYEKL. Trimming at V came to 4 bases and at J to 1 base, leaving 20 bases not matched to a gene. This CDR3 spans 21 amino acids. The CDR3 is CASSLGPPDRGRSTSGNTIYF. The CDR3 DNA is TGCGCCAGCAGCCTAGGTCCCCCGGACAGGGGTCGATCGACATCTGGAAACACCATATATTTT.

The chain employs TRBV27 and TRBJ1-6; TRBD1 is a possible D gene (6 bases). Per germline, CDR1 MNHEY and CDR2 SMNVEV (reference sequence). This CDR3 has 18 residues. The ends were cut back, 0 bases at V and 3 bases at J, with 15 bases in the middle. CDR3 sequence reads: CASSLSLGDTFYNSPLHF. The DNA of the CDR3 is TGTGCCAGCAGTTTATCGCTTGGGGACACGTTCTATAATTCACCCCTCCACTTT.

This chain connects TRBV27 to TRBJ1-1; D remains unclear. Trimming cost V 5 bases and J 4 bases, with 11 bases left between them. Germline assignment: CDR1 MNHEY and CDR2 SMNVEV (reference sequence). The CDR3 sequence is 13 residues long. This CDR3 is CASSPLTLTEAFF. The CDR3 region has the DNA TGTGCCAGCAGTCCGCTGACACTCACTGAAGCTTTCTTT.

The CDR3 DNA sequence: TGTGCCATCGGGTCAGGGAATGGCTACACCTTC. The encoded protein is CAIGSGNGYTF. The chain carries TRBV10-3 and TRBJ1-2; tentatively, D is TRBD1 (5 bases). Germline CDR1 is ENHRY and CDR2 is SYGVKD. The CDR3 covers 11 residues. The V end was cut by 8 bases, the J end by 6 bases, with 10 bases between.

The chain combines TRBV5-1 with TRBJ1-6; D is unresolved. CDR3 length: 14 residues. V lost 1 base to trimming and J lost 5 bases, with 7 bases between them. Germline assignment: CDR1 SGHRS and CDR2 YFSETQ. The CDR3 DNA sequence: TGCGCCAGCAGCTTGACAGAAGATAATTCACCCCTCCACTTT. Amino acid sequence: CASSLTEDNSPLHF.

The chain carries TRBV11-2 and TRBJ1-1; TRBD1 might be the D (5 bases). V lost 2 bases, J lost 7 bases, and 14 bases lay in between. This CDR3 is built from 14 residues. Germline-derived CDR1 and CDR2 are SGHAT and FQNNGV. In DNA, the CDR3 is TGTGCCAGCAGCTTAACCGGGGGGATAGGTGAAGCTTTCTTT. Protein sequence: CASSLTGGIGEAFF.

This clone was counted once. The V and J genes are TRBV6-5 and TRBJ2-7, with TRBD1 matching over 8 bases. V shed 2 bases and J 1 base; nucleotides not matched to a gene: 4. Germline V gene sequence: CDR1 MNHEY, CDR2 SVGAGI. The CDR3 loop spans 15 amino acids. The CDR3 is CASSYAGTGSYEQYF. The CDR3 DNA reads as TGTGCCAGCAGTTACGCCGGGACAGGATCCTACGAGCAGTACTTC.

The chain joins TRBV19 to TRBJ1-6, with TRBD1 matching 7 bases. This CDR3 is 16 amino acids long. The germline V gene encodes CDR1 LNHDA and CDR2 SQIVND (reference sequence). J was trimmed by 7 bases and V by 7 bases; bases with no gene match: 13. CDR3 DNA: TGTGCCAGTACCACTACTCCGGGACAGAGAAATTCACCCCTCCACTTT. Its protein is CASTTTPGQRNSPLHF.

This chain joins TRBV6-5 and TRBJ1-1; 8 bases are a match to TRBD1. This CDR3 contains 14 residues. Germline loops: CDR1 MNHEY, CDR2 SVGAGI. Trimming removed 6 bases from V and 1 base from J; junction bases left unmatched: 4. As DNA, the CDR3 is TGTGCCAGCAGCGTGGACAGGGCGAACACTGAAGCTTTCTTT. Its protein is CASSVDRANTEAFF.